The 6 T cell receptor beta chains reported below all come from one sample, sequenced in a study of T-cell reconstitution after alpha-beta-depleted transplantation in children. As it was prepared, the TCRbeta library received unique molecular identifiers. A single record per CDR3 protein comes from TCRdb applying MiXCR to the PCR reads. The sample includes about 170,000 distinct CDR3 sequences, around 10% seen only once; the top ten take around 14%. This sample comprised PBMCs, obtained before TCRalphabeta/CD19-depleted stem cell transplant. Every receptor here comes from a boy aged 2 to 10 with acute myeloid leukemia, due to receive a stem cell transplant.

Concerning this clonotype: A much more abundant neighbour one base away suggests this may be a read error. The J gene is TRBJ1-2, the V gene TRBV4-2; D is possibly TRBD1 (6 bases). The CDR3 has 17 amino acids. Germline V gene data show CDR1 as LGHNA and CDR2 as YNFKEQ. The CDR3 here is CASSLTHAYRVDEGYPF. The DNA of the CDR3 is TGTGCCAGCAGCCTAACCCATGCCTACAGGGTCGATGAAGGCTACCCCTTC.

In its sample, this clonotype was seen many times. The chain uses TRBV12-3 or TRBV12-4 and TRBJ1-2; D uncertain. The CDR3 is made up of 13 amino acids. The V and J ends lost 2 bases and 1 base respectively, with 5 bases between them. The DNA for the CDR3 is TGTGCCAGCAGTTTACAGCTTAACTATGGCTACACCTTC. Its protein product is CASSLQLNYGYTF.

This clonotype was counted at least ten times. This chain links TRBV18 with TRBJ2-3; D unresolved. Germline V lookup: CDR1 KGHSH, CDR2 LQKENI. V was pared by 5 bases and J by 0 bases, with 18 bases between. The CDR3 is 17 amino acids. The CDR3 region has the DNA TGTGCCAGCTCATCGAAACTGCCGGCCTCTAGCACAGATACGCAGTATTTT. As protein: CASSSKLPASSTDTQYF.

This clonotype was detected ten times or more. The CDR3 DNA is TGCGCCAGCAGCCCAGAGGGCAGGGTCAATCAGCCCCAGCATTTT. Protein product: CASSPEGRVNQPQHF. The chain uses TRBV5-1 and TRBJ1-5; TRBD1 might be the D (5 bases). Trimming pared 4 bases from V and 3 bases from J, leaving 14 bases between. CDR1 SGHRS and CDR2 YFSETQ come from the germline V gene. The CDR3 has 15 amino acids.

Comment on this clonotype: A read error is possible here, since a much larger clone lies one base away. The chain is built from TRBV15 and TRBJ2-3; D possibly matches TRBD1 or TRBD2 (5 bases each). This CDR3 comprises 16 residues. CDR1 is LNHNV, CDR2 YYDKDF, per germline (reference sequence). The CDR3: CTTSRGDATFTDTQYF. For the CDR3, the DNA is TGTACCACCAGCAGAGGGGACGCCACCTTCACAGATACGCAGTATTTT. Supplemented by reference TRBV15 and TRBJ2-3, the full variable domain reads DAMVIQNPRYQVTQFGKPVTLSCSQTLNHNVMYWYQQKSSQAPKLLFHYYDKDFNNEADTPDNFQSRRPNTSFCFLDIRSPGLGDTAMYLCTTSRGDATFTDTQYFGPGTRLTVL.

The sample holds many counts of this clonotype. This chain uses TRBV13 with TRBJ2-6; D call uncertain. The CDR3 totals 13 residues. Trimming left V 0 bases short and J 3 bases short, with 0 bases between. CDR1 is PRHDT, CDR2 FYEKMQ, per germline (reference sequence). The CDR3 is CASSLGGANVLTF. In nucleotides, the CDR3 is TGTGCCAGCAGCTTAGGTGGGGCCAACGTCCTGACTTTC. The whole variable domain, remainder taken from reference TRBV13 and TRBJ2-6, is AAGVIQSPRHLIKEKRETATLKCYPIPRHDTVYWYQQGPGQDPQFLISFYEKMQSDKGSIPDRFSAQQFSDYHSELNMSSLELGDSALYFCASSLGGANVLTFGAGSRLTVL.